The TCR beta chain under discussion was sequenced for a study of blood T cell repertoires in COVID-19. The repertoire was sequenced with immunoSEQ multiplex PCR; TCRdb's copy has only in-frame clones and lacks some. The table lists 350,000 or so clones, approximately 88% of them singletons. Germline loops: CDR1 SGHDN, CDR2 FVKESK. Trimming took 4 bases from V and 7 from J, leaving 5 bases between them. This CDR3 comprises 12 residues. This TCR was sampled from a woman in her 30s with COVID-19, enrolled during active disease. Specimen: peripheral blood. J is TRBJ1-6 and V is TRBV14; D is unresolved. The CDR3, as DNA: TGTGCCAGCAGCCGTTTAAATTCACCCCTCCACTTT. It is translated as CASSRLNSPLHF.